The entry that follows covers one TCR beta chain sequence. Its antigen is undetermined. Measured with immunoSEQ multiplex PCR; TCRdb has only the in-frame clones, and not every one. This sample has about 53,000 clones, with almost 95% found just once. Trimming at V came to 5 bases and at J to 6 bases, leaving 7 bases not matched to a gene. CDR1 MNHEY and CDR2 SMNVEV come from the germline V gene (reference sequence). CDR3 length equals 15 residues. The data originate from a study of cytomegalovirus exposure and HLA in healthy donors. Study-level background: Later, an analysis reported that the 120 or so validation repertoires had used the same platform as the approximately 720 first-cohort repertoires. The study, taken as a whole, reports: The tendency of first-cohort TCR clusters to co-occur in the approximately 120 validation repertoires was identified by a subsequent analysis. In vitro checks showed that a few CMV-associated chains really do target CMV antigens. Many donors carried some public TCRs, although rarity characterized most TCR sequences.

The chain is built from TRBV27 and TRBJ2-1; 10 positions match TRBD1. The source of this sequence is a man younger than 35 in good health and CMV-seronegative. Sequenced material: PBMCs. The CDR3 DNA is TGTGCCAGCAGTCGTGACAGGGGGCCTTTCAATGAGCAGTTCTTC. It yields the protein CASSRDRGPFNEQFF.